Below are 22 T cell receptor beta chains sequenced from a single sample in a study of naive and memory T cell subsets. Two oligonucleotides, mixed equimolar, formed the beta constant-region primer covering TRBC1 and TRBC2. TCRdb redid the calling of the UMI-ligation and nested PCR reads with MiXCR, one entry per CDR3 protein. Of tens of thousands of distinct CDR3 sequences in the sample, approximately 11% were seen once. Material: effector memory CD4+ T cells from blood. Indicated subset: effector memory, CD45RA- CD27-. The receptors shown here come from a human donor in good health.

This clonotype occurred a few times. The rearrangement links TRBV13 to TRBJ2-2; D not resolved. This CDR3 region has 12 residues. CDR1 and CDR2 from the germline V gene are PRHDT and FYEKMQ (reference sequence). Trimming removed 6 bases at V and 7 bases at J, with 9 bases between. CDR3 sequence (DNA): TGTGCCAGCAGAATTTCAGGCGGGGAGCTGTTTTTT. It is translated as CASRISGGELFF.

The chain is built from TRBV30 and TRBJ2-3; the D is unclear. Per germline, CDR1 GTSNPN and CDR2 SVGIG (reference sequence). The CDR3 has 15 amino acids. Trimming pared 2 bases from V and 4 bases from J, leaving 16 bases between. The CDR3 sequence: CAWSSGSLVSDTQYF. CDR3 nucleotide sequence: TGTGCCTGGAGTAGTGGATCCCTTGTGTCAGATACGCAGTATTTT.

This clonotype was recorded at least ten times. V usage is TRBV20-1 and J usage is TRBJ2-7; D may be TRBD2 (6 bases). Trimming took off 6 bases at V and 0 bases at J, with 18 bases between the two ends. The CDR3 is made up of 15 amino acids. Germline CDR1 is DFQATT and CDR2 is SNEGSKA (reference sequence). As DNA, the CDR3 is TGCAGTGCCCCCCGGAGCGCGGGAACCTCCTACGAGCAGTACTTC. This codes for CSAPRSAGTSYEQYF.

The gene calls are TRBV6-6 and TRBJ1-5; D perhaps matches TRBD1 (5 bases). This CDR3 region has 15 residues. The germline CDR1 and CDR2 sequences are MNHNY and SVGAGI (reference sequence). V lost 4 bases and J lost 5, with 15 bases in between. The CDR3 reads CASSWQGVGDQPQHF. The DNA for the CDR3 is TGTGCCAGCAGTTGGCAAGGGGTAGGTGATCAGCCCCAGCATTTT.

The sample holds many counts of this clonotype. The CDR3 here is CASSRRPRPPYEQYF. The CDR3 DNA is TGTGCCAGCAGCCGACGACCCAGGCCTCCCTACGAGCAGTACTTC. This chain uses TRBV28 with TRBJ2-7; D remains ambiguous. The germline V gene has CDR1 MDHEN and CDR2 SYDVKM. The germline V and J ends were trimmed by 6 bases and 2 bases, with 17 bases remaining between them. The CDR3 covers 15 residues. The whole variable domain, filled in from reference TRBV28 and TRBJ2-7, reads DVKVTQSSRYLVKRTGEKVFLECVQDMDHENMFWYRQDPGLGLRLIYFSYDVKMKEKGDIPEGYSVSREKKERFSLILESASTNQTSMYLCASSRRPRPPYEQYFGPGTRLTVT.

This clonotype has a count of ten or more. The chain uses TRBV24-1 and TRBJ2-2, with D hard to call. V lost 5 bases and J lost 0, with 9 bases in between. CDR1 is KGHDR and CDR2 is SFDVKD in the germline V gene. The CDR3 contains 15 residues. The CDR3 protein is CATSGTSPNTGELFF. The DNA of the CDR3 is TGTGCCACCAGTGGTACTTCACCGAACACCGGGGAGCTGTTTTTT.

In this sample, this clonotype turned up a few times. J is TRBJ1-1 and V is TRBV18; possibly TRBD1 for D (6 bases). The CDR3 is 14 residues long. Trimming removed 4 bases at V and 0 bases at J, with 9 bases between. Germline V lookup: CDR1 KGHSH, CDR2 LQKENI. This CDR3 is CASSLGQLNTEAFF. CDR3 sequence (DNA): TGTGCCAGCTCACTTGGACAGTTGAACACTGAAGCTTTCTTT.

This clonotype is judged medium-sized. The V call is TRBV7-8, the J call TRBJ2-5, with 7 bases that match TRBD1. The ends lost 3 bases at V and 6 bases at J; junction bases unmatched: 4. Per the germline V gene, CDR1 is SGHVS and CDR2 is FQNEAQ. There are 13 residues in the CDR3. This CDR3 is CASSFTGEKTQYF. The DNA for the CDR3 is TGTGCCAGCAGCTTTACAGGGGAAAAGACCCAGTACTTC.

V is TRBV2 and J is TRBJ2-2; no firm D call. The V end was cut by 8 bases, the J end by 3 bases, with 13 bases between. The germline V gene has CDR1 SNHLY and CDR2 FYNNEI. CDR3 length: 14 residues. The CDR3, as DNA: TGTGCCAGCTTTAAATGGGCAGACACCGGGGAGCTGTTTTTT. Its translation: CASFKWADTGELFF. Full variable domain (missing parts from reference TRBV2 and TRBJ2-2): EPEVTQTPSHQVTQMGQEVILRCVPISNHLYFYWYRQILGQKVEFLVSFYNNEISEKSEIFDDQFSVERPDGSNFTLKIRSTKLEDSAMYFCASFKWADTGELFFGEGSRLTVL.

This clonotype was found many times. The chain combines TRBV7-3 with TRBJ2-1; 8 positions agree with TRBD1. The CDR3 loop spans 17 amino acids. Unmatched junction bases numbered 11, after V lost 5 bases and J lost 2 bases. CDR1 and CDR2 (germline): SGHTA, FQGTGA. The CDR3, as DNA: TGTGCCAGCAGCCCCTCTAGAGGACAGGGCACCTACAATGAGCAGTTCTTC. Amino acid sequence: CASSPSRGQGTYNEQFF.

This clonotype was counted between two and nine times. CDR3 DNA sequence: TGTGCCTGGATGGGACAGGGAAATTCACCCCTCCACTTT. It encodes CAWMGQGNSPLHF. V is TRBV30 and J is TRBJ1-6; 9 bases align to TRBD1. Looked up from germline, CDR1 is GTSNPN and CDR2 is SVGIG (reference sequence). The CDR3 runs 13 residues. With 4 bases clipped from V and 7 bases from J, the junction kept 2 bases outside the gene matches.

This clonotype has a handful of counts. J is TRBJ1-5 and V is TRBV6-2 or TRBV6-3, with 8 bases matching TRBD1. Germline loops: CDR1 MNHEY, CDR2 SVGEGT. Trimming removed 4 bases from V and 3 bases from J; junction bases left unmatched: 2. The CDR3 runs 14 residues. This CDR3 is CASSWTGNNQPQHF. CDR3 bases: TGTGCCAGCAGTTGGACAGGGAACAATCAGCCCCAGCATTTT.

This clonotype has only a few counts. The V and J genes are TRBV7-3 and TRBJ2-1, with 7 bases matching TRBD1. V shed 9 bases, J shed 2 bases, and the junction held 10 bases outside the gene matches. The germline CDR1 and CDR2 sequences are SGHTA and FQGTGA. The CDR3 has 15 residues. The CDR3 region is CASRLTGEPYNEQFF. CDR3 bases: TGTGCCAGTCGTTTAACAGGGGAACCCTACAATGAGCAGTTCTTC.

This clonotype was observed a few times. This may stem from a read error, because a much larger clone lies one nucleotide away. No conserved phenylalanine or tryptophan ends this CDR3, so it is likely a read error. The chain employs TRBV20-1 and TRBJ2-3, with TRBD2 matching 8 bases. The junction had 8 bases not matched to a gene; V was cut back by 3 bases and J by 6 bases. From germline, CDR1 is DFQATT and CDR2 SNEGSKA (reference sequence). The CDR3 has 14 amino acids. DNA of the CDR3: TGCAGTGCTAGTCGGGGCGGGGGGACTGATACGCAGTATTCT. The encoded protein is CSASRGGGTDTQYS.

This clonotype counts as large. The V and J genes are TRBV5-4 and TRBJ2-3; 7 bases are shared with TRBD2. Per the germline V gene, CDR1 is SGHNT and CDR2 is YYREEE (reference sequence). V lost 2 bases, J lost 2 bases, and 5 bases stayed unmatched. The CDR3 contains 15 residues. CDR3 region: CASSFPGTNTDTQYF. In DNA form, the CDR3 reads TGTGCCAGCAGCTTCCCTGGGACTAACACAGATACGCAGTATTTT.

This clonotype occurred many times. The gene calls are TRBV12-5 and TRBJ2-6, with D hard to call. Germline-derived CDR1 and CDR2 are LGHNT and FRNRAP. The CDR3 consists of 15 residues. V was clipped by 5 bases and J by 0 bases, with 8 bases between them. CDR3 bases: TGTGCTAGTGGTAAAGACCTCTCTGGGGCCAACGTCCTGACTTTC. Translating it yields CASGKDLSGANVLTF.

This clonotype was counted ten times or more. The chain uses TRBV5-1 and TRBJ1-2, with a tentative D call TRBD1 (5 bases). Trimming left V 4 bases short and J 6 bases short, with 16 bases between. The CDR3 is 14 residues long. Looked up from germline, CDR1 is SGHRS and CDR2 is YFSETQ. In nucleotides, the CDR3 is TGCGCCAGCAGCCCAAGGGACGTCCGAGATGGCTACACCTTC. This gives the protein CASSPRDVRDGYTF.

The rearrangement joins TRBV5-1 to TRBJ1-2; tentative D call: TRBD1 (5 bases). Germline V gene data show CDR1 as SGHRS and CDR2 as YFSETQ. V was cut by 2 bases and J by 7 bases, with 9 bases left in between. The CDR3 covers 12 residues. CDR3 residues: CASSFTGVGYTF. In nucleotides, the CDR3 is TGCGCCAGCAGCTTCACAGGAGTTGGCTACACCTTC.

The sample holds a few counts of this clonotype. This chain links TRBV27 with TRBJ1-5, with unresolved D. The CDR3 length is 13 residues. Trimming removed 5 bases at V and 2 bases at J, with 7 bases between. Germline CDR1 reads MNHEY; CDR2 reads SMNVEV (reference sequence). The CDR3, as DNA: TGTGCCAGCAGTGGGGTCCGCAATCAGCCCCAGCATTTT. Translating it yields CASSGVRNQPQHF.

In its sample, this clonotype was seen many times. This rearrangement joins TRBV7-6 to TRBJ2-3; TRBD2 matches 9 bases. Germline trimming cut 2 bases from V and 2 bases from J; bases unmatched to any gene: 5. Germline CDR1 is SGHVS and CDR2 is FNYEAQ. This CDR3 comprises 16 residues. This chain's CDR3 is CASSLLSGRPTDTQYF. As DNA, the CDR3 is TGTGCCAGCAGCTTACTTAGCGGGAGACCCACAGATACGCAGTATTTT.

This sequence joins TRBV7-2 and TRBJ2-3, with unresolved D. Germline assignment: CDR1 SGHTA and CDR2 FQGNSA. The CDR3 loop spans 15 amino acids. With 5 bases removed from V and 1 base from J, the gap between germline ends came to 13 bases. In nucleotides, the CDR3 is TGTGCCAGCAGCCCGAACCGGGCCGGCACAGATACGCAGTATTTT. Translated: CASSPNRAGTDTQYF.

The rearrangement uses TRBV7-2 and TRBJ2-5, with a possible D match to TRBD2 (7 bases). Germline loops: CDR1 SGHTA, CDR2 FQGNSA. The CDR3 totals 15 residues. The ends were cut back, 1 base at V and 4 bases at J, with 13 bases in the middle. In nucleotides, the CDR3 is TGTGCCAGCAGCTTAGGGCTAGGGGGGGGAGAGACCCAGTACTTC. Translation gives CASSLGLGGGETQYF.